A selection of T cell receptor beta chains follows, all from one sample in a study of blood T cell repertoires in COVID-19. Generated by immunoSEQ multiplex PCR, the TCRdb table keeps only in-frame clones and is missing some. The table includes 140,000 or so clones, approximately 90% detected once. Sequenced input: peripheral blood. Receptor source: a woman aged 55-70 years with active COVID-19. The CDR3 runs from the conserved cysteine through the conserved F or W. Each record gives: clone size, J gene, V gene, D gene, CDR3 DNA, CDR3 protein. D genes are given only for firm matches. Where a row states a size, it is once, few, many or the class of an expanded clone; other rows omit it.

clone_size: few; j_call: TRBJ2-4; v_call: TRBV20-1; d_call: NA; cdr3_nt: TGCAGTGCTAGGGAGCGGAACATTCAGTACTTC; cdr3_aa: CSARERNIQYF
clone_size: NA; j_call: TRBJ2-1; v_call: TRBV6-5; d_call: TRBD1; cdr3_nt: TGTGCCAGCAGTTACTCGCGACAGGGGGCATGGGAGCAGTTCTTC; cdr3_aa: CASSYSRQGAWEQFF
clone_size: NA; j_call: TRBJ2-1; v_call: TRBV6-4; d_call: TRBD1; cdr3_nt: TGTGCCAGCAGAATTTCGACAGGGAGCGAGCAGTTCTTC; cdr3_aa: CASRISTGSEQFF
clone_size: NA; j_call: TRBJ2-2; v_call: TRBV4-2; d_call: TRBD2; cdr3_nt: TGTGCCAGCAGCCAAGAAGGGCACCAAACGGGGGGCGGGGAGCTGTTTTTT; cdr3_aa: CASSQEGHQTGGGELFF
clone_size: NA; j_call: TRBJ1-2; v_call: TRBV7-9; d_call: NA; cdr3_nt: TGTGCCAGCAGCTTAGTTAATAGAGCAGGCGATAAGGGCTACACCTTC; cdr3_aa: CASSLVNRAGDKGYTF
clone_size: NA; j_call: TRBJ1-4; v_call: TRBV28; d_call: NA; cdr3_nt: TGTGCCAGCAGACCAGGGTTTAGAGAAAAACTGTTTTTT; cdr3_aa: CASRPGFREKLFF
clone_size: NA; j_call: TRBJ2-2; v_call: TRBV4-2; d_call: TRBD2; cdr3_nt: TGTGCCAGCGGATCCGGGACTAGAAGCTCCGGGGAGCTGTTTTTT; cdr3_aa: CASGSGTRSSGELFF
clone_size: NA; j_call: TRBJ2-5; v_call: TRBV4-1; d_call: TRBD1; cdr3_nt: TGCGCCAGCAGCACATGGACAGGGGAAGAGACCCAGTACTTC; cdr3_aa: CASSTWTGEETQYF
clone_size: NA; j_call: TRBJ1-2; v_call: TRBV28; d_call: TRBD1; cdr3_nt: TGTGCCAGCAGCCGCACAGGGGGCATGACTAACTATGGCTACACCTTC; cdr3_aa: CASSRTGGMTNYGYTF
clone_size: NA; j_call: TRBJ1-1; v_call: TRBV6-5; d_call: NA; cdr3_nt: TGTGCCAGCAGTTACAGGGAGACTGAAGCTTTCTTT; cdr3_aa: CASSYRETEAFF
clone_size: NA; j_call: TRBJ2-7; v_call: TRBV5-8; d_call: NA; cdr3_nt: TGTGCCAGCAGCTTTCCCCTTGGGCTCACTTACGAGCAGTACTTC; cdr3_aa: CASSFPLGLTYEQYF
clone_size: NA; j_call: TRBJ2-1; v_call: TRBV19; d_call: TRBD2; cdr3_nt: TGTGCCAGCCTAGCGGATCCCTACAATGAGCAGTTCTTC; cdr3_aa: CASLADPYNEQFF
clone_size: few; j_call: TRBJ2-5; v_call: TRBV20-1; d_call: NA; cdr3_nt: TGCAGTTCTGGGGCCAGAGAGACCCAGTACTTC; cdr3_aa: CSSGARETQYF
clone_size: NA; j_call: TRBJ2-7; v_call: TRBV4-3; d_call: TRBD1; cdr3_nt: TGCGCCAGCAGCCAAGAAATAAACTATGACAGGGCCCGATACGAGCAGTACTTC; cdr3_aa: CASSQEINYDRARYEQYF
clone_size: few; j_call: TRBJ1-3; v_call: TRBV7-2; d_call: NA; cdr3_nt: TGTGCCAGCAGCTCCTCCACAGGTATCTCTGGAAACACCATATATTTT; cdr3_aa: CASSSSTGISGNTIYF
clone_size: NA; j_call: TRBJ2-7; v_call: TRBV5-1; d_call: NA; cdr3_nt: TGCGCCAGCAGCCCGTCGGACATTCTCCCTAGGGACGAGCAGTACTTC; cdr3_aa: CASSPSDILPRDEQYF
clone_size: NA; j_call: TRBJ1-1; v_call: TRBV11-2; d_call: NA; cdr3_nt: TGTGCCAGCAGCTTTGGAGGGTACGGTGGCACTGAAGCTTTCTTT; cdr3_aa: CASSFGGYGGTEAFF
clone_size: NA; j_call: TRBJ2-5; v_call: TRBV3-1/TRBV3-2; d_call: TRBD2; cdr3_nt: TGTGCCAGCAGCCCCCTAGCGGGAGGGCCAAGGGAGACCCAGTACTTC; cdr3_aa: CASSPLAGGPRETQYF
clone_size: NA; j_call: TRBJ2-1; v_call: TRBV7-9; d_call: NA; cdr3_nt: TGTGCCAGCAGCTTATGGGAGGAGCAGTTCTTC; cdr3_aa: CASSLWEEQFF
clone_size: few; j_call: TRBJ2-7; v_call: TRBV5-4; d_call: TRBD2; cdr3_nt: TGTGCCAGCAGCATAGGGACTAGCGGGAGGCGAGCCCACGAGCAGTACTTC; cdr3_aa: CASSIGTSGRRAHEQYF
clone_size: NA; j_call: TRBJ2-7; v_call: TRBV28; d_call: NA; cdr3_nt: TGTGCCAGCAGTTTTTCCGGCAGGGGTTACGAGCAGTACTTC; cdr3_aa: CASSFSGRGYEQYF
clone_size: NA; j_call: TRBJ2-7; v_call: TRBV5-1; d_call: TRBD2; cdr3_nt: TGCGCCAGCAGCCTCAGGTCGAGGACTAGCGGGAGTCTGTCGATCTACGAGCAGTACTTC; cdr3_aa: CASSLRSRTSGSLSIYEQYF
clone_size: once; j_call: TRBJ2-1; v_call: TRBV28; d_call: TRBD2; cdr3_nt: TGTGCCAGCTATCCTATCGTGAGGGACTATCTCGAAAATGAGCAGTTCTTC; cdr3_aa: CASYPIVRDYLENEQFF
clone_size: NA; j_call: TRBJ2-7; v_call: TRBV11-2; d_call: TRBD2; cdr3_nt: TGTGCCAGCAGCTTACGGCTAGCGGCAACCTACGAGCAGTACTTC; cdr3_aa: CASSLRLAATYEQYF
clone_size: NA; j_call: TRBJ2-1; v_call: TRBV5-1; d_call: TRBD2; cdr3_nt: TGCGCCAGCAGCTCCCGAAGCGGGAGCGGTTCGGATGAGCAGTTCTTC; cdr3_aa: CASSSRSGSGSDEQFF
clone_size: NA; j_call: TRBJ1-1; v_call: TRBV7-9; d_call: NA; cdr3_nt: TGTGCCAGCAGTCTTAGGTTGGAGACTGAAGCTTTCTTT; cdr3_aa: CASSLRLETEAFF
clone_size: NA; j_call: TRBJ1-2; v_call: TRBV10-3; d_call: TRBD1; cdr3_nt: TGTGCCATCAGGGAGGGGGCCGACTATGGCTACACCTTC; cdr3_aa: CAIREGADYGYTF
clone_size: NA; j_call: TRBJ2-5; v_call: TRBV7-2; d_call: TRBD2; cdr3_nt: TGTGCCAGCAGCTCCCCGGGACTAGCAAGATCAGAGACCCAGTACTTC; cdr3_aa: CASSSPGLARSETQYF
clone_size: once; j_call: TRBJ1-3; v_call: TRBV7-6; d_call: NA; cdr3_nt: TGTGCCAGCAGCTTAGGACTGAGCTCTGGAAACACCATATATTTT; cdr3_aa: CASSLGLSSGNTIYF
clone_size: NA; j_call: TRBJ2-7; v_call: TRBV27; d_call: TRBD2; cdr3_nt: TGTGCCAGCAGTTATACTAGCGGGAAGGGCGAGCAGTACTTC; cdr3_aa: CASSYTSGKGEQYF
clone_size: NA; j_call: TRBJ2-7; v_call: TRBV9; d_call: TRBD1; cdr3_nt: TGTGCCAGCAGCGTAGGTTTGCGGGACAGGGGGGAGCAGTACTTC; cdr3_aa: CASSVGLRDRGEQYF
clone_size: NA; j_call: TRBJ2-1; v_call: TRBV20-1; d_call: NA; cdr3_nt: TGCAGTGCTAAGAGACTCAATGAGCAGTTCTTC; cdr3_aa: CSAKRLNEQFF
clone_size: once; j_call: TRBJ2-7; v_call: TRBV28; d_call: TRBD1; cdr3_nt: TGTGCCAGCAGTCTCACAGGGGTCGGCTACGAGCAGTACTTC; cdr3_aa: CASSLTGVGYEQYF
clone_size: NA; j_call: TRBJ2-7; v_call: TRBV10-3; d_call: TRBD2; cdr3_nt: TGTGCCATCAGTAAACTAGCGGGAGCCTACGAGCAGTACTTC; cdr3_aa: CAISKLAGAYEQYF
clone_size: NA; j_call: TRBJ2-7; v_call: TRBV7-6; d_call: NA; cdr3_nt: TGTGCCAGCAGCCGAGACAGGTACTACGAGCAGTACTTC; cdr3_aa: CASSRDRYYEQYF
clone_size: NA; j_call: TRBJ1-1; v_call: TRBV5-1; d_call: NA; cdr3_nt: TGCGCCAGCAGCCAGGGGCCTGAAGCTTTCTTT; cdr3_aa: CASSQGPEAFF
clone_size: once; j_call: TRBJ1-3; v_call: TRBV18; d_call: NA; cdr3_nt: TGTGCCAGCTCACCTCCCGCAGGGATCTCTGGAAACACCATATATTTT; cdr3_aa: CASSPPAGISGNTIYF
clone_size: NA; j_call: TRBJ2-2; v_call: TRBV18; d_call: NA; cdr3_nt: TGTGCCAGCTCACCACCCCGTGGCAGAACCGGGGAGCTGTTTTTT; cdr3_aa: CASSPPRGRTGELFF
clone_size: NA; j_call: TRBJ1-1; v_call: TRBV6-4; d_call: TRBD1; cdr3_nt: TGTGCCAGCAGGCCACAGGGGATGGGGAACACTGAAGCTTTCTTT; cdr3_aa: CASRPQGMGNTEAFF
clone_size: NA; j_call: TRBJ2-3; v_call: TRBV30; d_call: TRBD2; cdr3_nt: TGTGCCTGGAGTCCATTAGCGGGAATGGCAGATACGCAGTATTTT; cdr3_aa: CAWSPLAGMADTQYF
clone_size: NA; j_call: TRBJ2-1; v_call: TRBV5-5; d_call: NA; cdr3_nt: TGTGCCAGCAGCTTGGAGGGACTCAGCTCCTACAATGAGCAGTTCTTC; cdr3_aa: CASSLEGLSSYNEQFF
clone_size: NA; j_call: TRBJ1-1; v_call: TRBV5-1; d_call: NA; cdr3_nt: TGCGCCAGCAGCGGGATAGGGGAACCCACTGAAGCTTTCTTT; cdr3_aa: CASSGIGEPTEAFF
clone_size: NA; j_call: TRBJ2-5; v_call: TRBV6-5; d_call: TRBD1; cdr3_nt: TGTGCCAGCACCGAGACAGGGTGGTCGGAGACCCAGTACTTC; cdr3_aa: CASTETGWSETQYF
clone_size: NA; j_call: TRBJ2-1; v_call: TRBV7-9; d_call: TRBD2; cdr3_nt: TGTGCCAGCAGCTTATTTTCGGGACTAGCGGGAGGGGCTGAGCAGTTCTTC; cdr3_aa: CASSLFSGLAGGAEQFF
clone_size: NA; j_call: TRBJ2-1; v_call: TRBV18; d_call: TRBD2; cdr3_nt: TGTGCCAGCTCACCGGGACTAGCGGGAGCAAGTGAGCAGTTCTTC; cdr3_aa: CASSPGLAGASEQFF
clone_size: NA; j_call: TRBJ1-5; v_call: TRBV15; d_call: NA; cdr3_nt: TGTGCCACCAGCAGAGATAGAGGGGAGGAGCCCCAGCATTTT; cdr3_aa: CATSRDRGEEPQHF
clone_size: few; j_call: TRBJ2-3; v_call: TRBV7-3; d_call: TRBD1; cdr3_nt: TGTGCCAGCAGCTCTAATAGGGGAAGACAGGGGGCGCATCCGACAGATACGCAGTATTTT; cdr3_aa: CASSSNRGRQGAHPTDTQYF
clone_size: once; j_call: TRBJ2-1; v_call: TRBV24-1; d_call: TRBD1; cdr3_nt: TGTGCCACCAGTGATCCTACAGGGGCCTTTTACAATGAGCAGTTCTTC; cdr3_aa: CATSDPTGAFYNEQFF
clone_size: NA; j_call: TRBJ1-1; v_call: TRBV12-3/TRBV12-4; d_call: NA; cdr3_nt: TGTGCCAGCAGTTTACGCGGCAGAACTGAAGCTTTCTTT; cdr3_aa: CASSLRGRTEAFF
clone_size: once; j_call: TRBJ2-1; v_call: TRBV7-9; d_call: NA; cdr3_nt: TGTGCCAGCAGCTCATCGTATGCCCACCTGGGCTCCTCCTACAATGAGCAGTTCTTC; cdr3_aa: CASSSSYAHLGSSYNEQFF
clone_size: NA; j_call: TRBJ1-3; v_call: TRBV18; d_call: TRBD1; cdr3_nt: TGTGCCAGCTCAGAGGGGGCGAGCTCTGGAAACACCATATATTTT; cdr3_aa: CASSEGASSGNTIYF
clone_size: NA; j_call: TRBJ2-7; v_call: TRBV7-2; d_call: TRBD2; cdr3_nt: TGTGCCAGCAGCACCACTAGCGGGGGATACGAGCAGTACTTC; cdr3_aa: CASSTTSGGYEQYF
clone_size: NA; j_call: TRBJ1-3; v_call: TRBV7-9; d_call: NA; cdr3_nt: TGTGCCAGCAGCTCCACTCCACAGGGCCAAGGAAACACCATATATTTT; cdr3_aa: CASSSTPQGQGNTIYF
clone_size: NA; j_call: TRBJ1-4; v_call: TRBV30; d_call: NA; cdr3_nt: TGTGCCTGGAGTCTCGGTCCCCACAATGAAAAACTGTTTTTT; cdr3_aa: CAWSLGPHNEKLFF
clone_size: NA; j_call: TRBJ1-6; v_call: TRBV6-6; d_call: NA; cdr3_nt: TGTGCCAGCAGTTACGGGCGGGATTCACCCCTCCACTTT; cdr3_aa: CASSYGRDSPLHF
clone_size: NA; j_call: TRBJ1-2; v_call: TRBV4-2; d_call: TRBD1; cdr3_nt: TGTGCCAGCAGCCAAGAGAACCGACAGGGGGCAAGAGGCTACACCTTC; cdr3_aa: CASSQENRQGARGYTF
clone_size: NA; j_call: TRBJ2-1; v_call: TRBV18; d_call: TRBD2; cdr3_nt: TGTGCCAGCTCACCGCGCGGACTAGCAGATTACAATGAGCAGTTCTTC; cdr3_aa: CASSPRGLADYNEQFF
clone_size: NA; j_call: TRBJ2-3; v_call: TRBV3-1/TRBV3-2; d_call: TRBD1; cdr3_nt: TGTGCCAGCAGTCATCTAGGGGGACAGGGTCCTTCTAGCACAGATACGCAGTATTTT; cdr3_aa: CASSHLGGQGPSSTDTQYF
clone_size: NA; j_call: TRBJ1-1; v_call: TRBV29-1; d_call: TRBD1; cdr3_nt: TGCAGCGTTCTACCCAGGGGGAGTGAAGCTTTCTTT; cdr3_aa: CSVLPRGSEAFF
clone_size: NA; j_call: TRBJ2-1; v_call: TRBV11-2; d_call: TRBD2; cdr3_nt: TGTGCCAGCAGCTTAGTTTTGACTAGCGGCTCCTACAATGAGCAGTTCTTC; cdr3_aa: CASSLVLTSGSYNEQFF